The clone carrying this TCR beta chain was observed a handful of times. Its specificity is not known. This sample was taken from a study of post-analysis software for immune sequencing data. Study background: The study covered relapsing-remitting, secondary progressive and progressive-relapsing courses of multiple sclerosis.

Built from TCR beta cDNA, the libraries had unique molecular identifiers in them. TCRdb re-derived calls from the PCR reads in MiXCR, one entry per CDR3 protein. The sample shows roughly 700,000 distinct CDR3 sequences, roughly 27% of them seen only once. General study findings and limits: Same-batch preparations were strongly co-clustered by F measure. The study found TRBV5-6, TRBV5-1 and TRBV20-1 among roughly 5 TRBV segments more frequent in patients than controls. In multiple sclerosis, normalized Chao1 diversity was significantly below that of controls.

V was cut by 4 bases and J by 2 bases, with 16 bases left in between. The length of the CDR3 is 16 residues. Looked up from germline, CDR1 is SGHTA and CDR2 is FQGNSA. The V and J genes are TRBV7-2 and TRBJ2-3, with TRBD2 as a possible D gene (6 bases). Sequences were obtained from blood. The source is a girl between 10 and 17 years old with multiple sclerosis. The CDR3 DNA reads TGTGCCAGCAGCTCGCTAGCGTCTTCGTTCACAGATACGCAGTATTTT. Translated, it gives CASSSLASSFTDTQYF.